Sequencing of this T cell receptor (beta chain) was carried out in a study of shared clonotypes between healthy human individuals. Study-wide points: About 5% of naive CD4 clonotypes were shared across a handful of donors.

This CDR3 spans 12 amino acids. The germline V and J ends were trimmed by 3 bases and 5 bases, with 8 bases remaining between them. The germline gives CDR1 WSHSY, CDR2 SAAADI. Profiling relied on immunoSEQ multiplex PCR, and the TCRdb table lists in-frame clones only, not all of them. The table shows over 1.4 million clones, with around 95% occurring only once. On this clone itself: Antigen specificity is unknown.

This receptor was taken from a man aged 30 to 45 in good health. The sample was naive CD4+ T cells sorted from blood. Subset noted: CD45RA+ positively selected. The rearrangement links TRBV10-2 to TRBJ2-7; no reliable D call. This CDR3 reads CASSEPPHEQYF. CDR3 nucleotides: TGCGCCAGCAGTGAACCTCCCCACGAGCAGTACTTC.